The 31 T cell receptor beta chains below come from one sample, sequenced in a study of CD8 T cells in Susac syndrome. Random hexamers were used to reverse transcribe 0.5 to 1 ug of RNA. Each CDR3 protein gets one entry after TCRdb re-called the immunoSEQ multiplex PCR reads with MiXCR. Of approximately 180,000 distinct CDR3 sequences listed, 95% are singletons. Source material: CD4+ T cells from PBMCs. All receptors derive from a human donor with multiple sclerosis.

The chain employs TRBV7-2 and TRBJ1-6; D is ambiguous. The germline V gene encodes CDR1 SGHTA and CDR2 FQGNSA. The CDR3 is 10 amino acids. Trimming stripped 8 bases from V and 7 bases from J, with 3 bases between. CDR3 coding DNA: TGTGCCAGCGTGAATTCACCCCTCCACTTT. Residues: CASVNSPLHF. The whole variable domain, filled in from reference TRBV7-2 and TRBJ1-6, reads GAGVSQSPSNKVTEKGKDVELRCDPISGHTALYWYRQSLGQGLEFLIYFQGNSAPDKSGLPSDRFSAERTGGSVSTLTIQRTQQEDSAVYLCASVNSPLHFGNGTRLTVT.

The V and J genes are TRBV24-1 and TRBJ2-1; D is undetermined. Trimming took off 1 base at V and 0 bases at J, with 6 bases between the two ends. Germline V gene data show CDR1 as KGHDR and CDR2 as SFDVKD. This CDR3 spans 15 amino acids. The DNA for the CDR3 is TGTGCCACCAGTGATTTAAACCACTCCTACAATGAGCAGTTCTTC. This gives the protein CATSDLNHSYNEQFF.

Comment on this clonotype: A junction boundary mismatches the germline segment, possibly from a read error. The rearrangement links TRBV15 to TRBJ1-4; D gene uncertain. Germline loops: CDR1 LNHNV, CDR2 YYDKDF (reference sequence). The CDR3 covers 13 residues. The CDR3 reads CATSRDLFEKQFF. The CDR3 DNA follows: TGTGCCACCAGCAGAGATTTGTTCGAAAAACAGTTTTTT.

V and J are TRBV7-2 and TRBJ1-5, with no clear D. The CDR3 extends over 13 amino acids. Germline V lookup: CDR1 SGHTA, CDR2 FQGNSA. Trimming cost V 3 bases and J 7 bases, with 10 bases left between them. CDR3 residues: CASSFSPGQPQHF. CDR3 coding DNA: TGTGCCAGCAGCTTCAGCCCAGGCCAGCCCCAGCATTTT.

The CDR3 nucleotides read TGTGCCAGCATGCGAGACGGCAATCAGCCCCAGCATTTT. It is translated as CASMRDGNQPQHF. The chain carries TRBV2 and TRBJ1-5; D not resolved. The CDR3 consists of 13 residues. Germline loops: CDR1 SNHLY, CDR2 FYNNEI. Trimming removed 7 bases at V and 2 bases at J, with 9 bases between.

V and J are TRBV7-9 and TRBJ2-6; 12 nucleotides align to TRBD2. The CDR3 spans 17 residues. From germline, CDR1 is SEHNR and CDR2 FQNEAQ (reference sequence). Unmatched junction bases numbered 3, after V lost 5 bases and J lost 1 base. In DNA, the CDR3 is TGTGCCAGCAGCAGGACTAGCGGGGTGTCTGGGGCCAACGTCCTGACTTTC. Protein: CASSRTSGVSGANVLTF.

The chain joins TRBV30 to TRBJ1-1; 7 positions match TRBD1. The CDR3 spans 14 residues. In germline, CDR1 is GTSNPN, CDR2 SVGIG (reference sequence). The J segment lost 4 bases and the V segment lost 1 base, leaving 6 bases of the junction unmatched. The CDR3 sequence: CAWSEGAFGTEAFF. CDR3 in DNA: TGTGCCTGGAGTGAGGGGGCGTTCGGCACTGAAGCTTTCTTT.

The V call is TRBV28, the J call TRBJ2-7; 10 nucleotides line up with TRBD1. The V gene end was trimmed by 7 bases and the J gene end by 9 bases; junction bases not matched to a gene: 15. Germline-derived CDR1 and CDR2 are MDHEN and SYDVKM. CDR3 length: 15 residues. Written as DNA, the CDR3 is TGTGCCAGCAAACCGGGACAGGGGTGGCAAGGGGTGCAGTACTTC. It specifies CASKPGQGWQGVQYF.

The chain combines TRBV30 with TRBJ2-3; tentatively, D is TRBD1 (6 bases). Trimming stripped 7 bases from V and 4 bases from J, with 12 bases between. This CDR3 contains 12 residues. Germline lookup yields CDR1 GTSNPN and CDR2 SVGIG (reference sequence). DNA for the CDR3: TGTGCCTCCGGACAGTCCCCAGATACGCAGTATTTT. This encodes CASGQSPDTQYF.

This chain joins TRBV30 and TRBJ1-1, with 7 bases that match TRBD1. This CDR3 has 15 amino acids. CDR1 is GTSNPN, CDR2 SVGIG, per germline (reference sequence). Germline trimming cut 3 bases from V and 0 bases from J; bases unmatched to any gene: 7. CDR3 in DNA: TGTGCCTGGAGAGCAGGGACAGCTTTGAACACTGAAGCTTTCTTT. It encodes CAWRAGTALNTEAFF.

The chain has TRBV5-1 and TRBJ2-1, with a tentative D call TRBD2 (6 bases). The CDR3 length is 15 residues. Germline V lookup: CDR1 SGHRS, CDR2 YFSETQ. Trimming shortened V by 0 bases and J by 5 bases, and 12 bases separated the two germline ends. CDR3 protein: CASSLAPTRDNEQFF. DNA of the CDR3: TGCGCCAGCAGCTTGGCCCCGACTAGGGACAATGAGCAGTTCTTC.

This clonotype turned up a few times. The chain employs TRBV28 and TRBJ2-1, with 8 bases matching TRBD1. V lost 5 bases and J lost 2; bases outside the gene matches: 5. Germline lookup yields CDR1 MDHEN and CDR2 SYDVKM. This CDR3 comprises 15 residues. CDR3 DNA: TGTGCCAGCAGTCTTCGGACAGGGCCCTACAATGAGCAGTTCTTC. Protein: CASSLRTGPYNEQFF.

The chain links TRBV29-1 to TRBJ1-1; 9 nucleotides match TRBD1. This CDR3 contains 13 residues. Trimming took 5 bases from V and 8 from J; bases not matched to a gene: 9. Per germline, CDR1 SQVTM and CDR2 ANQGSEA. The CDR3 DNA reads TGCAGCGTTCCATTTGGGACAGGGAGGGAAGCTTTCTTT. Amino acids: CSVPFGTGREAFF.

The CDR3 nucleotides are TGTGCCAGCAGCTTAGTTACAGGGTCGGACTATGGCTACACCTTC. The encoded protein is CASSLVTGSDYGYTF. The V call is TRBV7-2, the J call TRBJ1-2; TRBD1 might be the D (6 bases). CDR1 is SGHTA and CDR2 is FQGNSA in the germline V gene. With 1 base removed from V and 3 bases from J, the gap between germline ends came to 12 bases. This CDR3 comprises 15 residues.

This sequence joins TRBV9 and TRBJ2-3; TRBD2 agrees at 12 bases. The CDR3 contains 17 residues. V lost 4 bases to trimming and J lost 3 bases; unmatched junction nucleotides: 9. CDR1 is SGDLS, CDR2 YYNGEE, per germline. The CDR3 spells CASSWTSGAGPTDTQYF. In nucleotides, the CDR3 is TGTGCCAGCAGCTGGACTAGCGGGGCTGGCCCTACAGATACGCAGTATTTT. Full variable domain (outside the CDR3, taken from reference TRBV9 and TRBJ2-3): DSGVTQTPKHLITATGQRVTLRCSPRSGDLSVYWYQQSLDQGLQFLIQYYNGEERAKGNILERFSAQQFPDLHSELNLSSLELGDSALYFCASSWTSGAGPTDTQYFGPGTRLTVL.

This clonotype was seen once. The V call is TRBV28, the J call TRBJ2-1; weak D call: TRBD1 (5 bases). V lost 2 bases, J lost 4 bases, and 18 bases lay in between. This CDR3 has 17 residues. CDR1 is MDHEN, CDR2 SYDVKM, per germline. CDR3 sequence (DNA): TGTGCCAGCAGTTTAGGGGCTGCCTCCAGACGTTACAATGAGCAGTTCTTC. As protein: CASSLGAASRRYNEQFF.

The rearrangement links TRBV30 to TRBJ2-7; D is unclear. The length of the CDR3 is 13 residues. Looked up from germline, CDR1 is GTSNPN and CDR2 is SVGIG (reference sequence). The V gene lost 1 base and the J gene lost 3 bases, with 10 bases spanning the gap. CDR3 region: CAWSEQWGYEQYF. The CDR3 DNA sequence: TGTGCCTGGAGTGAGCAGTGGGGCTACGAGCAGTACTTC. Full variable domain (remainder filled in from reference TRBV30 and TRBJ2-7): SQTIHQWPATLVQPVGSPLSLECTVEGTSNPNLYWYRQAAGRGLQLLFYSVGIGQISSEVPQNLSASRPQDRQFILSSKKLLLSDSGFYLCAWSEQWGYEQYFGPGTRLTVT.

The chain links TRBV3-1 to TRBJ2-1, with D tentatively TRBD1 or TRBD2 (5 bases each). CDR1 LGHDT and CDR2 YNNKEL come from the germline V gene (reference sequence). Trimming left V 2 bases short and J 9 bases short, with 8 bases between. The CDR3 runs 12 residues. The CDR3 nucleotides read TGTGCCAGCAGCCAATGGGGGAGTGAGCAGTTCTTC. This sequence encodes CASSQWGSEQFF.

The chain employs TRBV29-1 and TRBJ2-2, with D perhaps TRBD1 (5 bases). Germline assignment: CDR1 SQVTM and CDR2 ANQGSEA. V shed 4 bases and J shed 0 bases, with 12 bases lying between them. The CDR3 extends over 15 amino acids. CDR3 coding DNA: TGCAGCGTTGGAGACAGAAACTCGAACACCGGGGAGCTGTTTTTT. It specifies CSVGDRNSNTGELFF.

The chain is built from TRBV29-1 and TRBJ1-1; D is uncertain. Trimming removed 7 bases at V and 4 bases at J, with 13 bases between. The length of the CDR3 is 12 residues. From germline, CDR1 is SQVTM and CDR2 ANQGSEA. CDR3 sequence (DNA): TGCAGCGCTAAGTCCTCCCGCACTGAAGCTTTCTTT. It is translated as CSAKSSRTEAFF.

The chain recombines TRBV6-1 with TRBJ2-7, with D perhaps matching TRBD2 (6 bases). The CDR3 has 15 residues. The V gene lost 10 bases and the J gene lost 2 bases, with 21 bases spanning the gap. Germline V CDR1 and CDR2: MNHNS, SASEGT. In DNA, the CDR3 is TGTGCCACTTCGCCGCTGCTGGGCGGGGCCTACGAGCAGTACTTC. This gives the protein CATSPLLGGAYEQYF.

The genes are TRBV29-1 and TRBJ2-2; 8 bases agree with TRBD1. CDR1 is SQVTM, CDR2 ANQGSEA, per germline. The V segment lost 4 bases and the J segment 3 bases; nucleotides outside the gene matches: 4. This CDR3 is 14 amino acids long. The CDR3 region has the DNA TGCAGCGTTGGGTCAGGGGGCGACACCGGGGAGCTGTTTTTT. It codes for CSVGSGGDTGELFF.

This CDR3 reads CSARQGSGTEAFF. The CDR3 DNA reads as TGCAGTGCTAGACAAGGCTCCGGCACTGAAGCTTTCTTT. The rearrangement uses TRBV20-1 and TRBJ1-1; D is undetermined. Germline assignment: CDR1 DFQATT and CDR2 SNEGSKA (reference sequence). The V gene lost 2 bases and the J gene lost 4 bases, with 11 bases spanning the gap. This CDR3 is 13 amino acids long.

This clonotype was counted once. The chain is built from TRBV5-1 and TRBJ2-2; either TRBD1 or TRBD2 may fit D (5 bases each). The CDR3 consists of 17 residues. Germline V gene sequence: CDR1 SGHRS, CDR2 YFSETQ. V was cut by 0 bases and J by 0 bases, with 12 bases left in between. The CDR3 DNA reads TGCGCCAGCAGCTTGGTTCGGGGCCTAACGAACACCGGGGAGCTGTTTTTT. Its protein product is CASSLVRGLTNTGELFF.

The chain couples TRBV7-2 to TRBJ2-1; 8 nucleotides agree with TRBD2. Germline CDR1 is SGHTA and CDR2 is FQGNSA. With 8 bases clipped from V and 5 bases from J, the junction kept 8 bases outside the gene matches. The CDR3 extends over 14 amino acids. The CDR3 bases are TGTGCCAGCCTCCCCGGGGGGGCAGACAATGAGCAGTTCTTC. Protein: CASLPGGADNEQFF. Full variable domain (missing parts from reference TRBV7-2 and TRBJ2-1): GAGVSQSPSNKVTEKGKDVELRCDPISGHTALYWYRQSLGQGLEFLIYFQGNSAPDKSGLPSDRFSAERTGGSVSTLTIQRTQQEDSAVYLCASLPGGADNEQFFGPGTRLTVL.

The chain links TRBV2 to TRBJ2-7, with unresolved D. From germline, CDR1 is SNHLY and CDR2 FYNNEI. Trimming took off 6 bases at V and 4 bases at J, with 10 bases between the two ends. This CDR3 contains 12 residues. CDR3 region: CASRWRLYEQYF. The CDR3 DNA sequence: TGTGCCAGCAGATGGCGGTTGTACGAGCAGTACTTC.

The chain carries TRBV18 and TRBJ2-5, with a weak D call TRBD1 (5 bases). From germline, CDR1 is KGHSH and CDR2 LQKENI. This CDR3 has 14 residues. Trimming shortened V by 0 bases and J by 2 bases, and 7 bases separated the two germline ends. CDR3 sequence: CASSPPTVQETQYF. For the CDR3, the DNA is TGTGCCAGCTCACCACCGACAGTGCAAGAGACCCAGTACTTC.

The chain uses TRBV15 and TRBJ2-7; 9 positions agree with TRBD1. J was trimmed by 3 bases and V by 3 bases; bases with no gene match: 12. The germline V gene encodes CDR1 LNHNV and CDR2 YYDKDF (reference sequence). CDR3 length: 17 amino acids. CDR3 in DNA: TGTGCCACCAGCAGGAAGGGCTTAACAGGGGGCCACTACGAGCAGTACTTC. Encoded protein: CATSRKGLTGGHYEQYF.

The CDR3 sequence is CALQAADRIWLGDYGYTF. The CDR3 DNA follows: TGTGCCCTTCAGGCAGCGGACAGGATATGGCTCGGGGACTATGGCTACACCTTC. The genes are TRBV30 and TRBJ1-2; 7 nucleotides align to TRBD1. The J segment lost 3 bases and the V segment lost 8 bases, leaving 24 bases of the junction unmatched. The germline V gene encodes CDR1 GTSNPN and CDR2 SVGIG (reference sequence). The CDR3 runs 18 residues.

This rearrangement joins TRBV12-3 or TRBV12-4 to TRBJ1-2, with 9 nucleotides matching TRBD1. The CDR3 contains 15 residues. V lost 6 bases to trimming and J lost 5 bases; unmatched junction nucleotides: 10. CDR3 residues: CASRPHTGGGYGYTF. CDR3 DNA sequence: TGTGCCAGCAGACCTCATACAGGGGGCGGGTATGGCTACACCTTC.

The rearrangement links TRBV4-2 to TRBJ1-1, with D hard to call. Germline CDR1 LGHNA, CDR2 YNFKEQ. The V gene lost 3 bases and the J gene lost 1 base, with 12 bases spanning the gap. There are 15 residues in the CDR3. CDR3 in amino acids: CASSHQYGKNTEAFF. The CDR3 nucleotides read TGTGCCAGCAGCCACCAGTATGGAAAGAACACTGAAGCTTTCTTT.